Following are 20 T cell receptor beta chains from one sample sequenced in a study of T cell repertoires in cytomegalovirus infection. TCRdb reprocessed the reads with MiXCR, giving one entry per CDR3 protein. The sample contains about 830,000 distinct CDR3 sequences, approximately 32% of which appear only once. These TCRs are of unknown antigen specificity. The sample consisted of cultured CD8+ T cells from PBMCs, taken from culture after CMV antigen stimulation. The receptors come from a human donor in good health (CMV status not recorded). Some clones in this sample may be carry-over from other donors' samples.

Only a few counts were recorded for this clonotype. The genes are TRBV2 and TRBJ1-2; TRBD1 agrees at 7 bases. The germline gives CDR1 SNHLY, CDR2 FYNNEI. There are 15 residues in the CDR3. With 6 bases clipped from V and 4 bases from J, the junction kept 11 bases outside the gene matches. CDR3 in amino acids: CASRGYEGASYGYTF. The CDR3 DNA follows: TGTGCCAGCAGGGGGTACGAGGGGGCGAGCTATGGCTACACCTTC.

The V call is TRBV29-1, the J call TRBJ2-6; maybe TRBD1 (6 bases). Trimming pared 7 bases from V and 2 bases from J, leaving 15 bases between. The CDR3 is 15 residues long. Germline loops: CDR1 SQVTM, CDR2 ANQGSEA. The CDR3 loop is CSAWGPEAGANVLTF. CDR3 in DNA: TGCAGCGCCTGGGGGCCCGAAGCTGGGGCCAACGTCCTGACTTTC. Full variable domain (rest looked up from reference TRBV29-1 and TRBJ2-6): SAVISQKPSRDICQRGTSLTIQCQVDSQVTMMFWYRQQPGQSLTLIATANQGSEATYESGFVIDKFPISRPNLTFSTLTVSNMSPEDSSIYLCSAWGPEAGANVLTFGAGSRLTVL.

This clonotype came up a few times. CDR3 region: CASRLPGQGEKLFF. CDR3 bases: TGTGCCAGCAGGCTACCGGGACAGGGTGAAAAACTGTTTTTT. The rearrangement joins TRBV12-3 or TRBV12-4 to TRBJ1-4; 9 nucleotides line up with TRBD1. CDR3 length equals 14 residues. V lost 6 bases and J lost 7; bases outside the gene matches: 6.

This clonotype was observed at least ten times. The chain is built from TRBV6-5 and TRBJ1-4, with no clear D. Germline lookup yields CDR1 MNHEY and CDR2 SVGAGI. V was cut by 0 bases and J by 0 bases, with 8 bases left in between. The CDR3 covers 16 residues. The CDR3 nucleotides read TGTGCCAGCAGTTACTCCCCAGCAGCAACTAATGAAAAACTGTTTTTT. Translating gives CASSYSPAATNEKLFF.

The genes are TRBV29-1 and TRBJ2-2; no firm D call. Germline lookup yields CDR1 SQVTM and CDR2 ANQGSEA. Trimming removed 5 bases at V and 8 bases at J, with 6 bases between. The CDR3 length is 10 residues. DNA of the CDR3: TGCAGCGTTTGGATAGGGGAGCTGTTTTTT. Translated, it gives CSVWIGELFF.

The gene calls are TRBV6-5 and TRBJ2-5, with a weak D call TRBD2 (6 bases). This CDR3 has 14 amino acids. Trimming left V 4 bases short and J 6 bases short, with 15 bases between. Germline V gene data show CDR1 as MNHEY and CDR2 as SVGAGI. This chain's CDR3 is CASSSLSGEKTQYF. The CDR3 nucleotides are TGTGCCAGCAGTTCCCTTAGCGGCGAGAAGACCCAGTACTTC.

This clonotype was detected a few times. V usage is TRBV4-1 and J usage is TRBJ1-6; tentatively, D is TRBD1 (6 bases). V was shortened by 1 base and J by 4 bases, with 11 bases between the two germline ends. Germline assignment: CDR1 MGHRA and CDR2 YSYEKL. This CDR3 contains 16 residues. This CDR3 is CASSQGMDSYNSPLHF. CDR3 in DNA: TGCGCCAGCAGCCAAGGGATGGACAGTTATAATTCACCCCTCCACTTT.

This clonotype was seen repeatedly, ten times or more. The chain recombines TRBV7-6 with TRBJ1-1; D uncertain. Per the germline V gene, CDR1 is SGHVS and CDR2 is FNYEAQ. The CDR3 extends over 15 amino acids. V was trimmed by 1 base and J by 1 base, leaving 10 bases between them. The DNA of the CDR3 is TGTGCCAGCAGCTTAGGGGTGACACAGAACACTGAAGCTTTCTTT. Residues: CASSLGVTQNTEAFF.

The rearrangement links TRBV5-1 to TRBJ2-7; D is perhaps TRBD1 (5 bases). Germline values: CDR1 SGHRS, CDR2 YFSETQ. This CDR3 has 13 amino acids. Trimming removed 0 bases from V and 5 bases from J, with 9 bases in between. The CDR3 spells CASSLAPGNEQYV. DNA for the CDR3: TGCGCCAGCAGCTTGGCCCCAGGGAACGAGCAGTACGTC.

Notes on this clonotype: The junction and the germline gene differ at one end; a read error may be behind it. The chain uses TRBV11-1 and TRBJ1-1; D not certain. Per the germline V gene, CDR1 is SGHAT and CDR2 is FQDESV (reference sequence). CDR3 length equals 14 residues. The CDR3 DNA reads TGTGCCAACAGCGATGTGGCCTGGGACACTGAAGCTTTCTTT. It encodes CANSDVAWDTEAFF.

This clonotype was seen only a few times. J is TRBJ2-2 and V is TRBV6-1, with D tentatively TRBD1 or TRBD2 (5 bases each). CDR1 is MNHNS, CDR2 SASEGT, per germline. V dropped 5 bases and J dropped 7 bases, with 17 bases sitting between them. The CDR3 runs 15 residues. The DNA of the CDR3 is TGTGCCAGCAGTACGGACTTACCTGGGGGCGGGGAGCTGTTTTTT. It yields the protein CASSTDLPGGGELFF.

The chain has TRBV4-3 and TRBJ2-3; TRBD2 matches at 10 bases. Per the germline V gene, CDR1 is LGHNA and CDR2 is YSLEER. The CDR3 contains 17 residues. With V trimmed by 0 bases and J by 3 bases, 6 bases remained unmatched. CDR3 bases: TGCGCCAGCAGCCAAGACGAAATAGCGGGGGGAACAGATACGCAGTATTTT. Protein: CASSQDEIAGGTDTQYF.

The rearrangement links TRBV20-1 to TRBJ1-1; 7 positions match TRBD1. There are 12 residues in the CDR3. Germline V gene lookup returns CDR1 DFQATT and CDR2 SNEGSKA (reference sequence). Losses at the gene ends were 3 bases for V and 6 bases for J; bases not matched to a gene: 4. This CDR3 is CSASRGSAEAFF. The CDR3 bases are TGCAGTGCTAGCAGGGGGAGCGCTGAAGCTTTCTTT.

This chain joins TRBV12-5 and TRBJ1-5; 7 bases map to TRBD1. Germline values: CDR1 LGHNT, CDR2 FRNRAP. V lost 4 bases and J lost 0; bases outside the gene matches: 3. The CDR3 is 15 amino acids. The CDR3 reads CASGSGTVSNQPQHF. For the CDR3, the DNA is TGTGCTAGTGGTTCCGGGACAGTTAGCAATCAGCCCCAGCATTTT.

The table lists this clonotype with many counts. The V and J genes are TRBV12-3 or TRBV12-4 and TRBJ1-1; the D gene is possibly TRBD1 (5 bases). V gave up 3 bases and J gave up 4 bases, with 18 bases separating them. This CDR3 has 16 residues. The CDR3: CASSFLIWQGSTEAFF. The DNA of the CDR3 is TGTGCCAGCAGTTTCCTTATCTGGCAGGGATCCACTGAAGCTTTCTTT.

The rearrangement joins TRBV28 to TRBJ1-4, with 8 nucleotides matching TRBD1. This CDR3 has 16 amino acids. V lost 2 bases and J lost 6; bases outside the gene matches: 8. The germline V gene encodes CDR1 MDHEN and CDR2 SYDVKM. DNA of the CDR3: TGTGCCAGCAGTTTACCGGGACAGGCCCCTGATGAAAAACTGTTTTTT. Its translation is CASSLPGQAPDEKLFF.

The gene calls are TRBV5-1 and TRBJ1-6; tentative D call: TRBD1 (5 bases). This CDR3 is built from 16 residues. Germline loops: CDR1 SGHRS, CDR2 YFSETQ. Between the trimmed V and J ends, which lost 3 bases and 8 bases, there was a span of 18 bases. CDR3 in amino acids: CASSSDVRDSYSPLHF. The CDR3 nucleotides read TGCGCCAGCAGCTCGGATGTACGGGACTCCTATTCACCCCTCCACTTT.

This clonotype showed up just a few times. The V call is TRBV25-1, the J call TRBJ2-2, with TRBD1 identical over 8 bases. The CDR3 has 15 residues. V shed 3 bases, J shed 5 bases, and the junction held 5 bases outside the gene matches. Germline V gene sequence: CDR1 MGHDK, CDR2 SYGVNS. CDR3 protein: CASSDHRGVTGELFF. The CDR3 nucleotides are TGTGCCAGCAGTGACCACAGGGGGGTTACCGGGGAGCTGTTTTTT.

This rearrangement joins TRBV4-3 to TRBJ2-2; weak D call: TRBD2 (5 bases). Germline CDR1 and CDR2: LGHNA and YSLEER. The CDR3 contains 15 residues. Deletions cut 3 bases from V and 4 bases from J, with 12 bases between. The CDR3 nucleotides are TGCGCCAGCAGCCAGGACTGGGTGGGCACCGGGGAGCTGTTTTTT. Protein sequence: CASSQDWVGTGELFF.

The V and J genes are TRBV7-3 and TRBJ1-5; D might be TRBD1 (6 bases). The CDR3 runs 14 residues. Germline CDR1 SGHTA, CDR2 FQGTGA. The V end was cut by 10 bases, the J end by 7 bases, with 20 bases between. This chain's CDR3 is CANNARGAGQPQHF. The CDR3 DNA follows: TGTGCCAACAACGCCCGGGGGGCAGGGCAGCCCCAGCATTTT.